What follows are 24 T cell receptor beta chains derived from one specimen sequenced in a study of vaccination effects on CD4 cells after COVID-19. Antigens for these TCRs are unknown. Within the ViraFEST assay, antigen-specific CD4+ T cells underwent expansion with viral peptide pools prior to sequencing. The culture ran for roughly 10 days before CD4+ T cells were isolated. SARS-CoV-2 infected the person between March and December 2020, as confirmed by PCR. Participants each got two BNT162b2 or mRNA-1273 vaccine doses. Here immunoSEQ multiplex PCR was the method, and the copy in TCRdb shows in-frame clones only, minus some. The sample includes more than 15,000 clones, less than 85% of them seen just once. The specimen was CD4+ T cells from PBMCs cultured with SARS-CoV-2 spike peptides, collected after COVID-19 vaccination. These receptor sequences come from a human donor who had a prior SARS-CoV-2 infection.

V gene TRBV11-2 combines with J gene TRBJ2-7; 12 nucleotides agree with TRBD2. The CDR3 is made up of 17 amino acids. V dropped 4 bases and J dropped 5; count of bases not matched to a gene: 12. CDR1 SGHAT and CDR2 FQNNGV come from the germline V gene. The CDR3 spells CASSWRRASGRADEQYF. Here the CDR3 DNA reads TGTGCCAGCAGCTGGAGGAGGGCTAGCGGGAGGGCCGACGAGCAGTACTTC. The entire variable domain, with the rest obtained from reference TRBV11-2 and TRBJ2-7, is as follows: EAGVAQSPRYKIIEKRQSVAFWCNPISGHATLYWYQQILGQGPKLLIQFQNNGVVDDSQLPKDRFSAERLKGVDSTLKIQPAKLEDSAVYLCASSWRRASGRADEQYFGPGTRLTVT.

The gene calls are TRBV2 and TRBJ1-1, with D perhaps matching TRBD1 (5 bases). The V end was cut by 6 bases, the J end by 3 bases, with 14 bases between. CDR1 and CDR2 (germline): SNHLY, FYNNEI. CDR3 length: 14 residues. CDR3 coding DNA: TGTGCCAGCAGCGCCGGGGGAGGGGACACTGAAGCTTTCTTT. This translates into CASSAGGGDTEAFF.

V usage is TRBV5-4 and J usage is TRBJ2-3, with D possibly being TRBD1 (6 bases). Looked up from germline, CDR1 is SGHNT and CDR2 is YYREEE (reference sequence). This CDR3 comprises 14 residues. V dropped 4 bases and J dropped 4 bases, with 13 bases sitting between them. The DNA for the CDR3 is TGTGCCAGCAGCCCCGGGACACGCTCAGATACGCAGTATTTT. Residues: CASSPGTRSDTQYF.

The chain links TRBV7-2 to TRBJ2-1; TRBD2 agrees at 10 bases. Trimming cost V 1 base and J 7 bases; bases outside gene matches: 16. CDR1 and CDR2 from the germline V gene are SGHTA and FQGNSA. The CDR3 consists of 19 residues. The CDR3 nucleotides read TGTGCCAGCAGCTTAGTGAGGGGGGTAGGTAGCGGGAGGTGGAATGAGCAGTTCTTC. Translation: CASSLVRGVGSGRWNEQFF.

J is TRBJ1-2 and V is TRBV5-1; 8 bases line up with TRBD1. Germline assignment: CDR1 SGHRS and CDR2 YFSETQ. The trim removed 3 bases at V and 5 bases at J, leaving 9 bases unmatched. The length of the CDR3 is 15 residues. The DNA for the CDR3 is TGCGCCAGCAGCTCCGGACAGGGTGATGGGTATGGCTACACCTTC. It codes for CASSSGQGDGYGYTF.

The chain links TRBV7-2 to TRBJ2-7; unclear D gene. Germline CDR1 reads SGHTA; CDR2 reads FQGNSA. The V and J ends lost 3 bases and 5 bases respectively, with 26 bases between them. The CDR3 runs 18 residues. The CDR3 DNA reads as TGTGCCAGCAGCTTTTTCTTCCACCCTAGATTACGATTAGACGAGCAGTACTTC. This encodes CASSFFFHPRLRLDEQYF.

The gene calls are TRBV5-4 and TRBJ2-3; 9 bases agree with TRBD1. The CDR3 loop spans 14 amino acids. Germline V gives CDR1 SGHNT, CDR2 YYREEE (reference sequence). J gave up 6 bases and V 4 bases, and 6 bases lay outside the gene matches. The CDR3 nucleotides read TGTGCCAGCAGCCCGGGACAGGGTAAGGATACGCAGTATTTT. Residues: CASSPGQGKDTQYF.

This clone appeared a few times. The J gene is TRBJ2-7, the V gene TRBV4-2; TRBD2 is a possible D gene (6 bases). With 4 bases removed from V and 3 bases from J, the gap between germline ends came to 19 bases. The length of the CDR3 is 16 residues. Looked up from germline, CDR1 is LGHNA and CDR2 is YNFKEQ. This CDR3 is CASSRALDTEGYEQYF. The CDR3 nucleotides are TGTGCCAGCAGCCGAGCCTTAGACACGGAGGGCTACGAGCAGTACTTC.

The CDR3 protein is CASSWRTGSETQYF. The CDR3 coding sequence is TGTGCCAGCAGCTGGCGGACCGGGTCAGAGACCCAGTACTTC. V is TRBV27 and J is TRBJ2-5, with D hard to call. CDR3 size: 14 residues. The germline gives CDR1 MNHEY, CDR2 SMNVEV (reference sequence). With 6 bases removed from V and 4 bases from J, the gap between germline ends came to 15 bases.

The genes are TRBV7-2 and TRBJ2-2; D is undetermined. From germline, CDR1 is SGHTA and CDR2 FQGNSA. The V and J ends lost 3 bases and 4 bases respectively, with 6 bases between them. The CDR3 has 13 amino acids. The CDR3 DNA sequence: TGTGCCAGCAGCTTTTCGGGCACCGGGGAGCTGTTTTTT. This gives the protein CASSFSGTGELFF.

DNA for the CDR3: TGTGCCAGCAGGGGGGGTGACGGGGAGCTGTTTTTT. It specifies CASRGGDGELFF. The chain employs TRBV9 and TRBJ2-2, with a possible D match to TRBD2 (6 bases). V lost 5 bases, J lost 7 bases, and 9 bases lay in between. CDR1 and CDR2 from the germline V gene are SGDLS and YYNGEE. This CDR3 has 12 amino acids.

This chain connects TRBV2 to TRBJ2-3; the D gene is possibly TRBD2 (6 bases). The length of the CDR3 is 15 residues. V was cut by 5 bases and J by 1 base, with 13 bases left in between. Germline-derived CDR1 and CDR2 are SNHLY and FYNNEI. The chain's CDR3 is CASSPGRGRTDTQYF. The CDR3 DNA follows: TGTGCCAGCAGTCCGGGGCGGGGTCGCACAGATACGCAGTATTTT.

J is TRBJ1-5 and V is TRBV6-2 or TRBV6-3; 8 bases agree with TRBD1. Trimming at V came to 0 bases and at J to 5 bases, leaving 12 bases not matched to a gene. The germline V gene encodes CDR1 MNHEY and CDR2 SVGEGT. The CDR3 totals 18 residues. CDR3 in amino acids: CASSYSITAGGKDQPQHF. The CDR3, as DNA: TGTGCCAGCAGTTACTCGATTACGGCAGGGGGCAAAGATCAGCCCCAGCATTTT.

The V call is TRBV7-9, the J call TRBJ2-6; the D is unclear. The CDR3 spans 14 residues. V was cut by 4 bases and J by 1 base, with 5 bases left in between. Germline V CDR1 and CDR2: SEHNR, FQNEAQ (reference sequence). Here the CDR3 DNA reads TGTGCCAGCAGCTCGAGTTCTGGGGCCAACGTCCTGACTTTC. Translation gives CASSSSSGANVLTF.

This sequence joins TRBV11-2 and TRBJ2-2, with a weak D call TRBD1 (6 bases). The V gene's germline CDR1 is SGHAT and CDR2 FQNNGV. V was shortened by 8 bases and J by 0 bases, with 10 bases between the two germline ends. The CDR3 runs to 14 residues. CDR3 loop: CASQRTANTGELFF. The CDR3 region has the DNA TGTGCCAGCCAAAGGACAGCGAACACCGGGGAGCTGTTTTTT.

This chain connects TRBV24-1 to TRBJ2-1, with TRBD2 as a possible D gene (5 bases). Germline CDR1 is KGHDR and CDR2 is SFDVKD. This CDR3 has 13 residues. The V and J ends lost 1 base and 9 bases respectively, with 9 bases between them. In DNA, the CDR3 is TGTGCCACCAGTGATTTCTCTAGCACTGAGCAGTTCTTC. Amino acid sequence: CATSDFSSTEQFF.

V usage is TRBV27 and J usage is TRBJ2-2; D not resolved. The germline V gene encodes CDR1 MNHEY and CDR2 SMNVEV (reference sequence). CDR3 length: 15 residues. Trimming left V 3 bases short and J 6 bases short, with 14 bases between. CDR3 coding DNA: TGTGCCAGCAGTTTTGCACTCACAAGATCCGGGGAGCTGTTTTTT. Residues: CASSFALTRSGELFF.

This chain uses TRBV2 with TRBJ1-4, with a weak D call TRBD1 (5 bases). The CDR3 is 15 amino acids. The V gene lost 5 bases and the J gene lost 7 bases, with 17 bases spanning the gap. From germline, CDR1 is SNHLY and CDR2 FYNNEI. The CDR3 is CASSLQGGAGEKLFF. Written as DNA, the CDR3 is TGTGCCAGCAGTCTCCAGGGAGGGGCGGGTGAAAAACTGTTTTTT.

The chain carries TRBV19 and TRBJ2-5; D tentatively fits TRBD1 or TRBD2 (5 bases each). The CDR3 length is 15 residues. V lost 4 bases and J 2 bases, leaving 14 bases between the germline ends. Per the germline V gene, CDR1 is LNHDA and CDR2 is SQIVND (reference sequence). CDR3 sequence reads: CASSRVGTRQETQYF. The CDR3 DNA reads as TGTGCCAGTAGTAGAGTCGGGACCCGTCAAGAGACCCAGTACTTC.

This clone occurred a few times. This chain links TRBV11-1 with TRBJ2-1, with TRBD2 matching over 7 bases. With 1 base clipped from V and 11 bases from J, the junction kept 5 bases outside the gene matches. The CDR3 covers 13 residues. Germline CDR1 reads SGHAT; CDR2 reads FQDESV (reference sequence). The CDR3 sequence is CASSLGGDYKQFF. The DNA for the CDR3 is TGTGCCAGCAGCTTAGGCGGGGACTACAAGCAGTTCTTC.

The chain links TRBV5-1 to TRBJ1-4, with D unresolved. The CDR3 covers 18 residues. Trimming removed 4 bases at V and 0 bases at J, with 19 bases between. Germline V lookup: CDR1 SGHRS, CDR2 YFSETQ. The CDR3 protein is CASSRSLLDSATNEKLFF. The CDR3 DNA is TGCGCCAGCAGCCGAAGCTTGCTGGACTCAGCAACTAATGAAAAACTGTTTTTT.

The V call is TRBV29-1, the J call TRBJ1-1, with D uncertain. This CDR3 comprises 10 residues. Trimming shortened V by 7 bases and J by 0 bases, and 3 bases separated the two germline ends. Per germline, CDR1 SQVTM and CDR2 ANQGSEA. CDR3 in amino acids: CSALNTEAFF. The CDR3 DNA sequence: TGCAGCGCTCTGAACACTGAAGCTTTCTTT.

The rearrangement uses TRBV5-6 and TRBJ1-1; D is uncertain. Germline V CDR1 and CDR2: SGHDT, YYEEEE. The V end was cut by 4 bases, the J end by 5 bases, with 18 bases between. CDR3 length equals 15 residues. The CDR3 reads CASSAFTRTGTEAFF. In nucleotides, the CDR3 is TGTGCCAGCAGCGCATTTACACGGACGGGGACTGAAGCTTTCTTT.

CDR3 region: CASSYRRDTLRWANVLTF. CDR3 coding DNA: TGTGCCAGCAGTTACAGGAGGGACACCCTTCGATGGGCCAACGTCCTGACTTTC. This rearrangement joins TRBV6-2 or TRBV6-3 to TRBJ2-6; D assignment may be TRBD1 or TRBD2 (6 bases each). The CDR3 loop spans 18 amino acids. V was shortened by 2 bases and J by 5 bases, with 19 bases between the two germline ends. CDR1 and CDR2 (germline): MNHEY, SVGEGT.